The TCR beta chain under discussion was sequenced for a study of blood T cell repertoires in COVID-19. About the study: From T cells, B-cell-depleted T cells, or PBMCs came the material, which was cDNA or gDNA.

Clones were read by immunoSEQ multiplex PCR, and TCRdb kept only the in-frame ones, dropping some. The sample lists 310,000 or so clones; over 80% were seen once. Trimming pared 2 bases from V and 4 bases from J, leaving 11 bases between. The germline gives CDR1 SGHAT, CDR2 FQNNGV. This CDR3 contains 14 residues. Input material: PBMCs or T cells enriched from blood (not recorded which). This sequence joins TRBV11-2 and TRBJ1-2, with unresolved D. The TCR was taken from a woman younger than 35 who had recovered from COVID-19. The CDR3 loop reads CASSLLMAGYGYTF. In DNA form, the CDR3 reads TGTGCCAGCAGCTTACTCATGGCAGGCTATGGCTACACCTTC.